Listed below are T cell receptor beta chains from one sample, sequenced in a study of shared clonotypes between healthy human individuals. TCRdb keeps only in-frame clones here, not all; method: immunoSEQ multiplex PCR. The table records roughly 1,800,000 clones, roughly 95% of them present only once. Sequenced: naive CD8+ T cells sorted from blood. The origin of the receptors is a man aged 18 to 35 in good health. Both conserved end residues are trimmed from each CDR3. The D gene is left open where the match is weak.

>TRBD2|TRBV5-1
ASSLDVSGVYNEQF
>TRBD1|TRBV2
ACRGRQNGYT
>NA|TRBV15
ATSREGSHQFNYGYT
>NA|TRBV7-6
ASSWGQSYEQY
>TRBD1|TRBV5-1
ASSYTGGLNTEAF
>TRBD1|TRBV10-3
AISESGTVLNTGELF
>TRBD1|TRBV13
ASSSPGQGTEAF
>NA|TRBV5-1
ASSLGGGGTDTQY
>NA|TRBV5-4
ASSLAGADGEQY
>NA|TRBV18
ASSPPVAADGGEQY
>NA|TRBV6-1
ASSEVPRTYEQY
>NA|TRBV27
ASSFSRGEQY
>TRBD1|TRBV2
ASSSALDRGNNEKLF
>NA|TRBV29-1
SVRDGNSYEQY
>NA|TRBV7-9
ASRPDSSYNEQF
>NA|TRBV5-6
ASSFSSPEQF
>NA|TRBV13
ASSFGNSPLH
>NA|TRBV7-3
ASSSGLGETQY